Below, 22 T cell receptor beta chains from the same sample are listed, as sequenced in a study of shared clonotypes between healthy human individuals. Sequencing was performed with immunoSEQ multiplex PCR; in TCRdb, only in-frame clones are kept and a portion is missing. Of fewer than 850,000 clones in the sample, around 91% were seen once. Sequenced: memory CD8+ T cells from PBMCs. This sample's subset: CD45RO+ cells pooled with CCR7-negative TemRA cells. The receptors were gathered from a man younger than 35 in good health. Some clones in this sample may be carry-over from other donors' samples.

As concerns this clone: The same CDR3 arises from other DNA sequences in this sample as well. The rearrangement links TRBV6-5 to TRBJ1-1; TRBD1 matches 7 bases. The V and J ends lost 6 bases and 5 bases, in that order; junction bases with no gene match: 9. The germline gives CDR1 MNHEY, CDR2 SVGAGI. The CDR3 is 14 residues long. The CDR3 reads CASSYRQGGTEAFF. CDR3 nucleotides: TGTGCCAGCAGCTACCGTCAGGGGGGGACTGAAGCTTTCTTT.

The chain uses TRBV7-2 and TRBJ1-1; 8 bases line up with TRBD1. Germline V gives CDR1 SGHTA, CDR2 FQGNSA. The CDR3 is made up of 15 amino acids. The trim removed 5 bases at V and 1 base at J, leaving 6 bases unmatched. In DNA form, the CDR3 reads TGTGCCAGCAGCCTCTCAGGGGGCTGGAACACTGAAGCTTTCTTT. The encoded protein is CASSLSGGWNTEAFF.

The rearrangement links TRBV6-5 to TRBJ2-1, with D maybe TRBD1 (5 bases). The V end was cut by 6 bases, the J end by 7 bases, with 13 bases between. Germline CDR1 is MNHEY and CDR2 is SVGAGI. The CDR3 loop spans 13 amino acids. The CDR3 reads CASRPLTENEQFF. The CDR3 nucleotides are TGTGCCAGCAGACCCCTGACAGAAAATGAGCAGTTCTTC.

On this clone: This may come from a read error, since a much larger clone is one base off. This chain joins TRBV6-6 and TRBJ2-5, with a tentative D call TRBD2 (6 bases). The CDR3 extends over 14 amino acids. Germline CDR1 is MNHNY and CDR2 is SVGAGI (reference sequence). CDR3 in DNA: TGTGCCAGCAGTGACTCCCCCGGGGGAGAGACCCAGTACTTC. Protein: CASSDSPGGETQYF.

This chain connects TRBV9 to TRBJ1-3; no clear D gene. Germline V lookup: CDR1 SGDLS, CDR2 YYNGEE. The CDR3 covers 15 residues. Trimming left V 0 bases short and J 2 bases short, with 9 bases between. The DNA of the CDR3 is TGTGCCAGCAGCGTAGAGTCTGGGGCTGGAAACACCATATATTTT. Amino acids: CASSVESGAGNTIYF.

V and J are TRBV27 and TRBJ1-2; D gene uncertain. Germline CDR1 is MNHEY and CDR2 is SMNVEV (reference sequence). CDR3 size: 15 residues. The V and J ends lost 7 bases and 3 bases respectively, with 18 bases between them. The CDR3 spells CASIQGQTQYYGYTF. The CDR3, as DNA: TGTGCCAGCATCCAAGGGCAGACCCAATACTATGGCTACACCTTC.

The chain couples TRBV7-3 to TRBJ2-7; possibly TRBD2 for D (5 bases). The V end lost 5 bases, the J end lost 5 bases, and 13 bases lay between the germline ends. The CDR3 loop spans 13 amino acids. Germline lookup yields CDR1 SGHTA and CDR2 FQGTGA. CDR3 coding DNA: TGTGCCAGCAGCGCCGGACTTAGGAACGAGCAGTACTTC. Translation: CASSAGLRNEQYF.

This clone was found once. The chain joins TRBV7-9 to TRBJ2-1; TRBD1 aligns across 7 bases. V trimming: 5 bases; J trimming: 0 bases; junction bases outside the gene matches: 4. CDR1 SEHNR and CDR2 FQNEAQ come from the germline V gene (reference sequence). The CDR3 covers 15 residues. Here the CDR3 reads CASSKDRSSYNEQFF. As DNA, the CDR3 is TGTGCCAGCAGCAAGGACAGGAGCTCCTACAATGAGCAGTTCTTC.

The chain uses TRBV5-1 and TRBJ2-7, with 7 bases aligning to TRBD1. The length of the CDR3 is 13 residues. The J segment lost 2 bases and the V segment lost 7 bases, leaving 6 bases of the junction unmatched. The V gene's germline CDR1 is SGHRS and CDR2 YFSETQ. CDR3 amino acids: CASSQGDTYEQYF. CDR3 coding DNA: TGCGCCAGCTCCCAGGGGGACACCTACGAGCAGTACTTC.

This clone is a singleton in its sample. V gene TRBV23-1 combines with J gene TRBJ2-7; D is ambiguous. TRBV23-1 is classed as an ORF, of uncertain function. Trimming stripped 0 bases from V and 1 base from J, with 10 bases between. CDR3 length: 15 residues. In nucleotides, the CDR3 is TGCGCCAGCAGTCAATCAAAGGGTTTGTCCTACGAGCAGTACTTC. Translation gives CASSQSKGLSYEQYF.

The chain links TRBV4-3 to TRBJ1-2, with TRBD1 matching 7 bases. Trimming at V came to 0 bases and at J to 8 bases, leaving 9 bases not matched to a gene. Germline CDR1 LGHNA, CDR2 YSLEER. This CDR3 has 15 residues. CDR3 amino acids: CASSQDEGALRGYTF. The DNA for the CDR3 is TGCGCCAGCAGCCAAGACGAGGGGGCGCTCCGGGGCTACACCTTC.

This rearrangement joins TRBV28 to TRBJ2-7; 7 positions match TRBD1. The germline gives CDR1 MDHEN, CDR2 SYDVKM. The V segment lost 3 bases and the J segment 3 bases; nucleotides outside the gene matches: 2. The CDR3 contains 13 residues. In DNA form, the CDR3 reads TGTGCCAGCAGTTTGTCAGGGGGCTACGAGCAGTACTTC. Amino acids: CASSLSGGYEQYF.

This chain connects TRBV28 to TRBJ2-7; D perhaps matches TRBD1 (6 bases). The CDR3 extends over 13 amino acids. CDR1 is MDHEN and CDR2 is SYDVKM in the germline V gene. Trimming shortened V by 6 bases and J by 6 bases, and 15 bases separated the two germline ends. The CDR3 sequence: CASSLGRGTEQYF. The CDR3 coding sequence is TGTGCCAGCAGCTTAGGCAGGGGAACCGAGCAGTACTTC.

The rearrangement uses TRBV15 and TRBJ2-3; 10 bases agree with TRBD2. Unmatched junction bases numbered 2, after V lost 3 bases and J lost 2 bases. Per germline, CDR1 LNHNV and CDR2 YYDKDF (reference sequence). The CDR3 has 15 amino acids. The CDR3 sequence is CATSSGLADTDTQYF. CDR3 sequence (DNA): TGTGCCACCAGCAGTGGACTAGCGGACACAGATACGCAGTATTTT.

The chain recombines TRBV19 with TRBJ1-1; unclear D gene. Trimming took off 4 bases at V and 1 base at J, with 13 bases between the two ends. Germline assignment: CDR1 LNHDA and CDR2 SQIVND (reference sequence). The CDR3 totals 15 residues. The CDR3 is CASSTGGSKNTEAFF. The DNA of the CDR3 is TGTGCCAGTAGTACAGGAGGCAGTAAGAACACTGAAGCTTTCTTT.

Points on this clone: One junction end does not reproduce the germline sequence, and a read error may be involved. The genes are TRBV4-1 and TRBJ2-7; D is ambiguous. Per germline, CDR1 MGHRA and CDR2 YSYEKL. The CDR3 runs to 12 residues. The CDR3 DNA reads as TGCGCCAGCAGCCAAGGGTCCTCCGAGCAGTACTTC. Protein sequence: CASSQGSSEQYF.

This clone has more than one count but fewer than ten. This chain links TRBV19 with TRBJ1-5, with 7 bases that match TRBD1. Germline-derived CDR1 and CDR2 are LNHDA and SQIVND (reference sequence). The CDR3 is made up of 18 amino acids. V dropped 8 bases and J dropped 1; count of bases not matched to a gene: 17. CDR3: CASGDPGQPHPSNQPQHF. The CDR3 DNA sequence: TGTGCCAGTGGAGACCCGGGACAGCCACATCCAAGCAATCAGCCCCAGCATTTT.

The chain combines TRBV5-4 with TRBJ1-2; D uncertain. Germline values: CDR1 SGHNT, CDR2 YYREEE (reference sequence). V was cut by 4 bases and J by 0 bases, with 13 bases left in between. The CDR3 runs 15 residues. The CDR3 DNA reads as TGTGCCAGCAGCCTGTGGCGGGAGGCTAACTATGGCTACACCTTC. This translates into CASSLWREANYGYTF.

This clone has just a few counts. CDR3 residues: CASSLIPNYGDGYTF. DNA of the CDR3: TGTGCCAGCAGCTTGATTCCCAATTATGGAGATGGCTACACCTTC. The rearrangement joins TRBV5-5 to TRBJ1-2; D is ambiguous. Germline CDR1 and CDR2: SGHKS and YYEKEE (reference sequence). CDR3 length: 15 amino acids. V lost 1 base to trimming and J lost 6 bases, with 16 bases between them.

The genes are TRBV6-5 and TRBJ1-2; D is perhaps TRBD1 (5 bases). The germline V gene has CDR1 MNHEY and CDR2 SVGAGI. Between the trimmed V and J ends, which lost 4 bases and 7 bases, there was a span of 7 bases. The CDR3 consists of 11 residues. The CDR3 DNA reads TGTGCCAGCAGTTGGGGGTTTGGCTACACCTTC. It yields the protein CASSWGFGYTF.

This rearrangement joins TRBV11-1 to TRBJ2-1; TRBD2 matches 11 bases. The CDR3 totals 18 residues. Germline trimming cut 5 bases from V and 1 base from J; bases unmatched to any gene: 10. CDR1 and CDR2 from the germline V gene are SGHAT and FQDESV (reference sequence). The CDR3 region has the DNA TGTGCCAGCAGCCCTCTAGCGGGAGGCCCCAGGTCCTACAATGAGCAGTTCTTC. Translated: CASSPLAGGPRSYNEQFF.

The gene calls are TRBV5-6 and TRBJ2-7; no reliable D call. Germline V gives CDR1 SGHDT, CDR2 YYEEEE. The germline V and J ends were trimmed by 0 bases and 6 bases, with 10 bases remaining between them. CDR3 length equals 13 residues. Written as DNA, the CDR3 is TGTGCCAGCAGCTTGGCCCCCCCCCTCGAGCAGTACTTC. Amino acids: CASSLAPPLEQYF.